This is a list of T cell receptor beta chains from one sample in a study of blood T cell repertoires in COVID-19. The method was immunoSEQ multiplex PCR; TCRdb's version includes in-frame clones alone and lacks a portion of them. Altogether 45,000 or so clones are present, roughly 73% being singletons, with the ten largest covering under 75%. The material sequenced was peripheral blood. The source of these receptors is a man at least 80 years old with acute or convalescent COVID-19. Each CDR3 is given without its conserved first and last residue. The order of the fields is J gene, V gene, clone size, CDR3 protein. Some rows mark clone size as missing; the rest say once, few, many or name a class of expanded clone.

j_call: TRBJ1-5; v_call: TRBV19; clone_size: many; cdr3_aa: ASAIWGGLPQPQH
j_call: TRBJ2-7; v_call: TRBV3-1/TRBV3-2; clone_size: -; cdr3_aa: ASRHTSGDSYEQY
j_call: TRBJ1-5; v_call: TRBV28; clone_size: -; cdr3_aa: ASRVGGSNQPQH
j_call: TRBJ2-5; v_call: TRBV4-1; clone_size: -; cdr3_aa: ASSQDSGGQETQY
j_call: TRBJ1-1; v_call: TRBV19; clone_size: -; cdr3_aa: ASSRRVWDTENTEAF
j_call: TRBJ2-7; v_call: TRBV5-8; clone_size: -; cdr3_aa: ASNTGQGGHYEQY
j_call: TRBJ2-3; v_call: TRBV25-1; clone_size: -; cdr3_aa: ASSGLGRGTQY
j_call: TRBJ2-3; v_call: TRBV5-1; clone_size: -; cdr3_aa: ASSLGSQYTDTQY
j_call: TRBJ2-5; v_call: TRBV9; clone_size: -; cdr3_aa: ASSASGQVEETQY
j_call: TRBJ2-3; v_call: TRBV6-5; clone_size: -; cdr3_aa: ASIQTRTSTDTQY
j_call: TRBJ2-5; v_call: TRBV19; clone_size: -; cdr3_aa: ASSIERGAGTQY
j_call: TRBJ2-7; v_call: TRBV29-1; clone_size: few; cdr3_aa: SVEDLGLAGHEQY
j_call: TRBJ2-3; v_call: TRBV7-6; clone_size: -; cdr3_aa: ASSFGLAGGPNTDTQY
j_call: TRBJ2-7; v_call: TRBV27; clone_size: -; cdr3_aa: ASSSPTSGSYEQY
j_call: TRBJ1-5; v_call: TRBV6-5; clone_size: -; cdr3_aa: ASSNDRVRGAQH
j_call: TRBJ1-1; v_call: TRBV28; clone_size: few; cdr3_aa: ASTPGRHSNTEAF
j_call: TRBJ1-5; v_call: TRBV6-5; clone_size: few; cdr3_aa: ASRRTGDGDQPQH
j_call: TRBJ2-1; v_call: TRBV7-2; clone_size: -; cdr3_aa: ASSLRSARTREQF
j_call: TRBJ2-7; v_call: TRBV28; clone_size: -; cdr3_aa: ASSFRYQGEQY
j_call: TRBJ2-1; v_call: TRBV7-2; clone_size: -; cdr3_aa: ASSLVGGGSYNEQF
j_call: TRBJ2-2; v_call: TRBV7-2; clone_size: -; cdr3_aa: ASSFSGTAGELF
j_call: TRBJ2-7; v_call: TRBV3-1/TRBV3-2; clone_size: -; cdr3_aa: ASSHQGAGGSYEQY
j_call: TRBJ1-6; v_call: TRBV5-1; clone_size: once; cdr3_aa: ASSLGQGGSPLH
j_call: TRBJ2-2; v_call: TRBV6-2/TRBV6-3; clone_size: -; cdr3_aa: ASSPGLAGANTGELF
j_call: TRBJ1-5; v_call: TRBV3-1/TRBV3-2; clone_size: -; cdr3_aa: ASSLQGARQPQH
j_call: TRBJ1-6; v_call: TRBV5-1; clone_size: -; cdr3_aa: ASSLAGVERSPLH
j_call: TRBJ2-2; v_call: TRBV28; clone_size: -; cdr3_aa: ASQLNTGELF
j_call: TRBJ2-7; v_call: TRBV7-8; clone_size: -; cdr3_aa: ASSLQLPGRSGEQY
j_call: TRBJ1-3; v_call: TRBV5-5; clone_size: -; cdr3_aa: ASRRTASGNTIY
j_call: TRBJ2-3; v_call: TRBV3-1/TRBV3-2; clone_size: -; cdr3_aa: ASSALKGEDTQY
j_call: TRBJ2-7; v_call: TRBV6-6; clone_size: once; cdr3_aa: ASSNGGTVYEQY
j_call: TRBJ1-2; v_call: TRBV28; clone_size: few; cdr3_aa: ASSSMYGYT
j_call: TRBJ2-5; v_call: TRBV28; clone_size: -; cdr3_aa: ASMGFSSGKETQY
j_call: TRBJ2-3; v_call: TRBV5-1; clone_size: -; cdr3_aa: ASSLGLAPSTDTQY
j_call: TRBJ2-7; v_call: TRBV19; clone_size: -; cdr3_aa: ASSIDWTSYEQY
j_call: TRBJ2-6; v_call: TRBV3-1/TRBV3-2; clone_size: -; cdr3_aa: ASSQVLLSSGANVLT
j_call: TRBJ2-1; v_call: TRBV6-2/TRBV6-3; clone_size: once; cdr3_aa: ASSSGGKRNEQF
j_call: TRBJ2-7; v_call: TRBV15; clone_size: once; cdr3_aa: ATSPSLEASSYEQY
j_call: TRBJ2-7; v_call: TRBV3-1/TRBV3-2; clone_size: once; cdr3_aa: ASSQAPGDTYEQY
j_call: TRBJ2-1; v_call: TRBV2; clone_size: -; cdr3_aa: ASSVEAGGYNEQF
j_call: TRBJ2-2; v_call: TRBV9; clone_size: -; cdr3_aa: ASSAGAGQPGELF
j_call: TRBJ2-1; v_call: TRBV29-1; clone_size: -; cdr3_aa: SVEDPAGGHLNEQF